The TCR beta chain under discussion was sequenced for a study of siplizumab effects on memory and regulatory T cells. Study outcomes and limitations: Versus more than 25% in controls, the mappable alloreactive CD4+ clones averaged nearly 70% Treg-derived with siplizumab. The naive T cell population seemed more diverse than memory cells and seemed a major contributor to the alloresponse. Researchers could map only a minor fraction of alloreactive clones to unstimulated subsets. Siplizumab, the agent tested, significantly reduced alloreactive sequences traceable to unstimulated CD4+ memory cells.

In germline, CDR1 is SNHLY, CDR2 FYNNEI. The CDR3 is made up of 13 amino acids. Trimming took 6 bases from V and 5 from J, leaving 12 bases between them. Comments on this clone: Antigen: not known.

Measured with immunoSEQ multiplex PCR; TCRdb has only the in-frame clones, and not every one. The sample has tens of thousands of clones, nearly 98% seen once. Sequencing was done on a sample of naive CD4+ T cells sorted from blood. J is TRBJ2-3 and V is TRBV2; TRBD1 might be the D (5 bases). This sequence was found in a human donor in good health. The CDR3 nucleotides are TGTGCCAGCAGCCCAGGGAAGGGAGATACGCAGTATTTT. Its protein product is CASSPGKGDTQYF.